These T cell receptor beta chains were read from a single sample in a study of chemoradiotherapy in HPV16-positive cancers. The protocol was immunoSEQ multiplex PCR, while the TCRdb copy is restricted to in-frame clones and leaves out a portion. The sample lists 20,000 or so clones; about 87% were seen once. Sequencing was performed on blood, taken from a patient who underwent chemoradiotherapy. The receptors were sampled from a human donor with HPV-associated anogenital cancer. CDR3s include the opening cysteine and the closing phenylalanine or tryptophan. D genes are given only for firm matches. Not all rows give a size; the values are once, few, many and, for expanded clones, a class.

j_gene | abundance | d_gene | v_gene | CDR3aa | CDR3nt
TRBJ1-2 | . | . | TRBV28 | CASSQEVYGYTF | TGTGCCAGCAGTCAGGAAGTATATGGCTACACCTTC
TRBJ1-2 | . | . | TRBV6-5 | CASSYSLGAHNYGYTF | TGTGCCAGCAGTTACTCGCTTGGAGCCCATAACTATGGCTACACCTTC
TRBJ2-3 | . | . | TRBV2 | CASSELGTQYF | TGTGCCAGCAGTGAATTGGGTACGCAGTATTTT
TRBJ1-1 | few | . | TRBV7-2 | CASREDLNTEAFF | TGTGCCAGCAGAGAAGACCTGAACACTGAAGCTTTCTTT
TRBJ2-5 | . | . | TRBV27 | CASSSPGLPQETQYF | TGTGCCAGCAGTTCTCCAGGTCTCCCTCAAGAGACCCAGTACTTC
TRBJ2-5 | . | . | TRBV7-3 | CASSPLGGAQETQYF | TGTGCCAGCAGCCCCCTAGGGGGGGCGCAAGAGACCCAGTACTTC
TRBJ1-5 | once | . | TRBV19 | CASSRGREGHQPQHF | TGTGCCAGTAGTAGAGGCAGGGAGGGCCATCAGCCCCAGCATTTT
TRBJ1-1 | . | TRBD1 | TRBV27 | CASGPIDRVKAAFF | TGTGCCAGCGGCCCTATCGACAGGGTTAAGGCAGCTTTCTTT
TRBJ1-3 | once | TRBD1 | TRBV5-6 | CASSQGQVFGDTIYF | TGTGCCAGCAGCCAAGGACAGGTATTTGGAGACACCATATATTTT
TRBJ2-2 | once | TRBD2 | TRBV7-9 | CASSLAWTSGGHTGELFF | TGTGCCAGCAGCTTAGCTTGGACTAGCGGGGGTCACACCGGGGAGCTGTTTTTT
TRBJ2-1 | . | . | TRBV29-1 | CSVYSGVSSSSYNEQFF | TGCAGCGTTTATTCTGGGGTTAGCTCGAGCTCCTACAATGAGCAGTTCTTC
TRBJ1-1 | . | . | TRBV7-9 | CASSLAGYTEAFF | TGTGCCAGCAGCTTAGCAGGGTACACTGAAGCTTTCTTT
TRBJ1-1 | . | . | TRBV7-9 | CASSSGSPRVNTEAFF | TGTGCCAGCAGCTCTGGATCTCCTAGGGTGAACACTGAAGCTTTCTTT
TRBJ2-1 | . | . | TRBV5-6 | CASSYRVGAFNNEQFF | TGTGCCAGCAGCTATCGTGTGGGGGCATTTAACAATGAGCAGTTCTTC
TRBJ1-3 | . | . | TRBV5-6 | CASSSTGTEGNTIYF | TGTGCCAGCAGCTCTACCGGGACGGAGGGAAACACCATATATTTT
TRBJ1-1 | . | . | TRBV15 | CATSRDTIGFGQAFF | TGTGCCACCAGCAGAGATACAATAGGGTTTGGGCAAGCTTTCTTT
TRBJ1-2 | . | . | TRBV5-1 | CASSLDRDTGYTF | TGCGCCAGCAGCTTGGACAGGGATACTGGCTACACCTTC
TRBJ1-6 | . | . | TRBV18 | CASSSENSPLHF | TGTGCCAGCTCATCGGAGAATTCACCCCTCCACTTT
TRBJ2-7 | . | . | TRBV4-2 | CASSQDLYEQYF | TGTGCCAGCAGCCAAGATCTGTACGAGCAGTACTTC
TRBJ1-1 | . | . | TRBV15 | CATSRGANTEAFF | TGTGCCACCTCTAGGGGCGCGAACACTGAAGCTTTCTTT
TRBJ1-1 | . | . | TRBV7-2 | CASSLGGGPNTEAFF | TGTGCCAGCAGCTTAGGGGGGGGGCCCAACACTGAAGCTTTCTTT
TRBJ1-3 | once | . | TRBV9 | CASSVKSVGSNTIYF | TGTGCCAGCAGCGTAAAGAGTGTTGGCTCTAACACCATATATTTT
TRBJ2-1 | . | . | TRBV5-6 | CASSSWFSSYNEQFF | TGTGCCAGCAGCTCTTGGTTTAGCTCCTACAATGAGCAGTTCTTC
TRBJ2-1 | . | TRBD2 | TRBV5-1 | CASSPGLAGFSYNEQFF | TGCGCCAGCAGCCCCGGACTAGCGGGGTTCTCCTACAATGAGCAGTTCTTC
TRBJ2-4 | . | TRBD1 | TRBV30 | CAWSVLGDRLAKNIQYF | TGTGCCTGGAGTGTATTAGGGGACAGACTAGCCAAAAACATTCAGTACTTC
TRBJ1-2 | once | . | TRBV19 | CASRTRLREGYTF | TGTGCCAGTAGGACGCGTCTTCGGGAGGGCTACACCTTC
TRBJ1-1 | . | . | TRBV11-2 | CASSLAGANTEAFF | TGTGCCAGCAGCTTAGCAGGGGCGAACACTGAAGCTTTCTTT
TRBJ1-1 | . | . | TRBV25-1 | CASSAPHTEAFF | TGTGCCAGCAGTGCGCCACACACTGAAGCTTTCTTT
TRBJ2-1 | . | . | TRBV11-2 | CASSLVGGGVQFF | TGTGCCAGCAGCTTAGTGGGGGGTGGGGTTCAGTTCTTC
TRBJ1-1 | few | . | TRBV7-2 | CASSLSRGNTEAFF | TGTGCCAGCAGCTTATCCAGGGGGAACACTGAAGCTTTCTTT
TRBJ1-1 | . | . | TRBV25-1 | CASSEWGRENTEAFF | TGTGCCAGCAGTGAATGGGGCAGGGAAAACACTGAAGCTTTCTTT
TRBJ1-1 | once | . | TRBV2 | CASRPDRSTEAFF | TGTGCCAGCAGACCCGACAGGAGCACTGAAGCTTTCTTT
TRBJ1-2 | . | TRBD1 | TRBV18 | CASSLGQGSSVGYGYTF | TGTGCCAGCTCACTTGGACAGGGATCGTCCGTAGGGTATGGCTACACCTTC
TRBJ1-3 | . | TRBD1 | TRBV5-6 | CASSYDRVSRENTIYF | TGTGCCAGCAGCTATGACAGGGTTTCCCGCGAGAACACCATATATTTT
TRBJ2-1 | . | . | TRBV7-8 | CASSSTGEQFF | TGTGCCAGCAGCTCGACGGGTGAGCAGTTCTTC
TRBJ2-7 | . | . | TRBV29-1 | CSVSGRADYEQYF | TGCAGCGTATCAGGACGGGCCGATTACGAGCAGTACTTC
TRBJ1-5 | . | . | TRBV6-1 | CASSDEQYSNQPQHF | TGTGCCAGCAGTGATGAACAGTATAGCAATCAGCCCCAGCATTTT
TRBJ1-4 | . | . | TRBV27 | CASSLSRVEKLFF | TGTGCCAGCAGTTTATCCAGGGTTGAGAAACTGTTTTTT
TRBJ2-7 | . | . | TRBV21-1 | CASSKGGGCYEQYF | TGTGCCAGCAGCAAAGGAGGGGGGTGCTACGAGCAGTACTTC
TRBJ2-3 | . | TRBD2 | TRBV5-8 | CASSLVSGGLDTQYF | TGTGCCAGCAGCTTGGTTAGCGGGGGGTTAGATACGCAGTATTTT
TRBJ2-5 | few | TRBD2 | TRBV7-6 | CASSFRTSGGRETQYF | TGTGCCAGCAGCTTCAGGACTAGCGGGGGCAGGGAGACCCAGTACTTC
TRBJ2-3 | . | TRBD1 | TRBV7-9 | CASSLGQMTLTTSTDTQYF | TGTGCCAGCAGCTTGGGACAGATGACATTAACAACTAGCACAGATACGCAGTATTTT
TRBJ1-5 | . | . | TRBV4-1 | CASSQVLSTGQPQHF | TGCGCCAGCAGCCAAGTATTGTCCACGGGGCAGCCCCAGCATTTT
TRBJ1-4 | . | TRBD1 | TRBV28 | CASRSDRDGEKLFF | TGTGCCAGCAGGTCGGACAGGGACGGTGAAAAACTGTTTTTT
TRBJ1-4 | . | . | TRBV29-1 | CSVSRNNNEKLFF | TGCAGCGTCTCCCGAAATAATAATGAAAAACTGTTTTTT
TRBJ1-3 | . | . | TRBV6-4 | CASKIGDVGNTIYF | TGTGCCAGCAAAATCGGGGACGTGGGAAACACCATATATTTT
TRBJ2-3 | . | . | TRBV19 | CASSTRFGTDTQYF | TGTGCCAGTAGTACTAGGTTTGGCACAGATACGCAGTATTTT